This T cell receptor (beta chain) is from a study of T cell responses to AZD1222 COVID-19 vaccine. Study results and limitations: Targeting of unmutated variant regions was reportedly seen in nearly half of spike-specific TCRs. CD4 TCRs associated with vaccination spanned spike, dominating at 160-218 and 743-854. In all cases, repertoires were sampled only after the peak T cell response. Most donors were white British, females outnumbered males, and clonal diversity was possibly underestimated.

Concerning this clone: Its antigen is not identified.

Only in-frame clones appear in the TCRdb table, and some are missing; sequencing was by immunoSEQ multiplex PCR. The sample carries over 150,000 clones, 90% to 95% recorded once. The CDR3 is made up of 15 amino acids. Germline CDR1 and CDR2: MNHNS and SASEGT. Trimming removed 2 bases at V and 1 base at J, with 11 bases between. The receptor was isolated from an adult who received the MenACWY meningococcal vaccine as a control. The sequencing here drew on peripheral blood, taken 28 days after the second dose of the MenACWY control vaccine. This sequence joins TRBV6-1 and TRBJ1-1; no definite D call. The CDR3 region has the DNA TGTGCCAGCAGTGAATGGTCGGCAGCGAACACTGAAGCTTTCTTT. The encoded protein is CASSEWSAANTEAFF.